The present T cell receptor beta chain was sequenced within a study of blood T cell repertoires in COVID-19. TCRdb keeps only in-frame clones here, not all; method: immunoSEQ multiplex PCR. Of 100,000 to 150,000 clones listed, roughly 91% are singletons. V dropped 7 bases and J dropped 4 bases, with 20 bases sitting between them. There are 15 residues in the CDR3. Germline loops: CDR1 SGHNT, CDR2 YYREEE (reference sequence). The clonotype comes from a man in his sixties with COVID-19, enrolled during active disease. The V call is TRBV5-4, the J call TRBJ1-1, with D hard to call. The sequenced sample consisted of peripheral blood. This CDR3 is CASRYGRAGGTEAFF. DNA of the CDR3: TGTGCCAGCCGCTACGGGAGGGCCGGAGGCACTGAAGCTTTCTTT.